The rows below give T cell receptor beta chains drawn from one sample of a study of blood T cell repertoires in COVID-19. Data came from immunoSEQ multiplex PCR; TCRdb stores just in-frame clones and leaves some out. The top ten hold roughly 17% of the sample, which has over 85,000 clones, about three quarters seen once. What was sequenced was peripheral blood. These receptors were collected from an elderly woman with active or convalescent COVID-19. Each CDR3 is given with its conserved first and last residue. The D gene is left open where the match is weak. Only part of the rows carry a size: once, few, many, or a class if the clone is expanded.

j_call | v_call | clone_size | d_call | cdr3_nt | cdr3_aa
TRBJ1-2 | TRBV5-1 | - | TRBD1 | TGCGCCAGCAGCTTGGCCGCCGGGACAGGGGGCGTTAACGCCGATATTGACTATGGCTACACCTTC | CASSLAAGTGGVNADIDYGYTF
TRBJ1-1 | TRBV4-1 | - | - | TGCGCCAGCAGTCAACTTAATGAAGCTTTCTTT | CASSQLNEAFF
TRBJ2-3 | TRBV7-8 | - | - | TGTGCCAGCAGCTCGGTGGATACGCAGTATTTT | CASSSVDTQYF
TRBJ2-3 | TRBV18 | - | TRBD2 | TGTGCCAGCTCACCCGCTAGCGGGAGGACCACAGATACGCAGTATTTT | CASSPASGRTTDTQYF
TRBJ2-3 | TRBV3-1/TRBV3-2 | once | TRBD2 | TGTGCCAGCAGACTAGCGGGAGGACGAGGTGGTACGCAGTATTTT | CASRLAGGRGGTQYF
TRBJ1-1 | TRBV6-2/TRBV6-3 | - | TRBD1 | TGTGCCAGCAGTTCACCAGACCCGGGACAGGGTCGGACTTTCTTT | CASSSPDPGQGRTFF
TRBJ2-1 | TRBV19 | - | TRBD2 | TGTGCCAGTAGTCCTCAACTAGCGGGAATTGGGAATGAGCAGTTCTTC | CASSPQLAGIGNEQFF
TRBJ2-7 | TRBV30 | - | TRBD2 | TGTGCCTGGAGTTATCCGGGATTATCTAGCGGGCCGGCGGAGTACTTC | CAWSYPGLSSGPAEYF
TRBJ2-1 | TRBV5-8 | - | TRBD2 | TGTGCCAGCAGAACTAGCGGGAGTAGGAATGAGCAGTTCTTC | CASRTSGSRNEQFF
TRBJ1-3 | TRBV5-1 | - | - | TGCGCCAGCAGCTTGGGGGGGACACCTTCGGCTGGAAACACCATATATTTT | CASSLGGTPSAGNTIYF
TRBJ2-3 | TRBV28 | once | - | TGTGCCAGCAGTTCGCCGGGGCCAGGCCGGGGGGATACGCAGTATTTT | CASSSPGPGRGDTQYF
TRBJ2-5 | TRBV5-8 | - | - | TGTGCCAGCAGCCTGGCCCTTGCATGGCGGGGAGAGACCCAGTACTTC | CASSLALAWRGETQYF
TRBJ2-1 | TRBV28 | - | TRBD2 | TGTGCCAGCAACTTAGCGGGAAGCTACTACAATGAGCAGTTCTTC | CASNLAGSYYNEQFF
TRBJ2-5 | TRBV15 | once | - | TGTGCCACCAGCCTTTCTAGGGAGACCCAGTACTTC | CATSLSRETQYF
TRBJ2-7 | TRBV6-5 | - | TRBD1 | TGTGCCACCAAACCCACGGACAGGTACGAGCAGTACTTC | CATKPTDRYEQYF
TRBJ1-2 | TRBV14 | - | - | TGTGCCAGCAGCCAACGTAACTATGGCTACACCTTC | CASSQRNYGYTF
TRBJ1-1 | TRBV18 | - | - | TGTGCCAGCTCTCCCTGGGAGGGTCTGAACACTGAAGCTTTCTTT | CASSPWEGLNTEAFF
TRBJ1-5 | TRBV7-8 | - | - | TGTGCCAGCAGCTTAGCGTTTCGGCAGCCCCAGCATTTT | CASSLAFRQPQHF
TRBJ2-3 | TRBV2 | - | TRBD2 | TGTGCCAGCGTCCTAGCGGGAGGGTCTGCGGATACGCAGTATTTT | CASVLAGGSADTQYF
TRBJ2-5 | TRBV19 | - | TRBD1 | TGTGCCAGTAGTACCATCACCGGGACAGCCGTCCAAGAGACCCAGTACTTC | CASSTITGTAVQETQYF
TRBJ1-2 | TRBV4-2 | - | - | TGTGCCAGCAGCCGCAGACCGGACCGGCTTGAGGGATCGAACTATGGCTACACCTTC | CASSRRPDRLEGSNYGYTF
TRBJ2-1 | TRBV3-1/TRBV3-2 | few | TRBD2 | TGTGCCACGGGACTAGCGGGAGTAGGGGAGCAGTTCTTC | CATGLAGVGEQFF
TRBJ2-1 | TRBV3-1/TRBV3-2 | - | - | TGTGCCAGCAGCCAAGACGAGTTCTTC | CASSQDEFF
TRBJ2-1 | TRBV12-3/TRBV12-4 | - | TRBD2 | TGTGCCAGCAGTTTAGCTAGGACTAGAAAGCAGTTCTTC | CASSLARTRKQFF
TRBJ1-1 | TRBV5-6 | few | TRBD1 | TGTGCCAGCAGCACCCTGGGGCGACAGGGGAGGATGAACACTGAAGCTTTCTTT | CASSTLGRQGRMNTEAFF
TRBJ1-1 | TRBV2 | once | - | TGTGCCAGCTCTATAGACAGGAACACTGAAGCTTTCTTT | CASSIDRNTEAFF
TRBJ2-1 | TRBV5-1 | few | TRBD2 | TGCGCCAGCAGCTTCCTAGCGGGAGGGGACAATGAGCAGTTCTTC | CASSFLAGGDNEQFF
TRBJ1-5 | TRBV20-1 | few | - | TGCAGTGCTAGTAGGGCGGGGAATCAGCCCCAGCATTTT | CSASRAGNQPQHF
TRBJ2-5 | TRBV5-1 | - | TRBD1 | TGCGCCAGCAGCCGGGACAGGGGATTTCAAGAGACCCAGTACTTC | CASSRDRGFQETQYF
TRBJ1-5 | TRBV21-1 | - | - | TGTGCCAGCAGCGCCCGGACCGAGGGTCGGGGCAGGGGGAGGCCGGGTCGGGGTCAGCCCCAGCATTTT | CASSARTEGRGRGRPGRGQPQHF
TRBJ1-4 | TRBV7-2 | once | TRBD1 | TGTGCCAGCAGTCGGAATGACAGGGCGGGCGAAAAACTGTTTTTT | CASSRNDRAGEKLFF
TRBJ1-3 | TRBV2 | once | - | TGTGCCAGCAGTGATACAGGGCTCGGACGAAACACCATATATTTT | CASSDTGLGRNTIYF
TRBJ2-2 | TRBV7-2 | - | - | TGTGCCAGCAGCCCGACGAGAGACACCGCCATGTCCGGGGAGCTGTTTTTT | CASSPTRDTAMSGELFF
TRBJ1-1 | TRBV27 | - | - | TGTGCCAGCAGTCTCACAGGGTACGGCACTGAAGCTTTCTTT | CASSLTGYGTEAFF
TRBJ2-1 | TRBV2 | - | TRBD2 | TGTGCCAGCAGTGATGGGTTTCTAGCGGGAGGCGCCTACAATGAGCAGTTCTTC | CASSDGFLAGGAYNEQFF
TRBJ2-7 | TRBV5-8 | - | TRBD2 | TGTGCCAGCAGCCTATGGGGTAGCGGGAGTTACGAGCAGTACTTC | CASSLWGSGSYEQYF
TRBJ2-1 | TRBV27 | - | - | TGTGCCAGCAGGGGGCGGGGTCTGTCGTCCTACAATGAGCAGTTCTTC | CASRGRGLSSYNEQFF
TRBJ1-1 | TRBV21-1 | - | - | TGTGCCAGCAGGGGGGACAGGGGATTGCGAAACACTGAAGCTTTCTTT | CASRGDRGLRNTEAFF
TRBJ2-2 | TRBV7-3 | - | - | TGTGCCAGCAGCCTAAACGGGGCCGGGGAGCTGTTTTTT | CASSLNGAGELFF
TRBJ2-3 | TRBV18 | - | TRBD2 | TGTGCCAGCTCACCACGCAGTAGCGGGAGAGGTACGCAGTATTTT | CASSPRSSGRGTQYF
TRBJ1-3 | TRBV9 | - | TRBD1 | TGTGCCAGCAGCCAGGACAGGGTAGACACCATATATTTT | CASSQDRVDTIYF
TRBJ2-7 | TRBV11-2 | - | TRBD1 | TGTGCCAGCAGGCCCCGACAGGGTCGACCCTACGAGCAGTACTTC | CASRPRQGRPYEQYF
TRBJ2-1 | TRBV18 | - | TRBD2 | TGTGCCAGCTCACGGGCCCTAGCGGGAGCGGCGTTACGGAATGAGCAGTTCTTC | CASSRALAGAALRNEQFF
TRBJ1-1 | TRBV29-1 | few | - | TGCAGCGCCGATCCAGGGTCGGACACTGAAGCTTTCTTT | CSADPGSDTEAFF
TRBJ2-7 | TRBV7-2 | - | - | TGTGCCAGCAGCCCCACTCATCGATACGAGCAGTACTTC | CASSPTHRYEQYF
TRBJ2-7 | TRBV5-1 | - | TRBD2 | TGCGCCAGCAGCTCCGGACTAGCTGGCTACGAGCAGTACTTC | CASSSGLAGYEQYF
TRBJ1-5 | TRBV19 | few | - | TGTGCCAGCCGACAGGACAATCAGCCCCAGCATTTT | CASRQDNQPQHF
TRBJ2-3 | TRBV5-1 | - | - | TGCGCCAGCAGCTTGGGGGGACTGACTAGCACAGATACGCAGTATTTT | CASSLGGLTSTDTQYF
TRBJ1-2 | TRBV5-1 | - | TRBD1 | TGCGCCAGCAGCATGAATACCGGGACAGGGGATGACTATGGCTACACCTTC | CASSMNTGTGDDYGYTF
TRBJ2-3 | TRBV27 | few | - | TGTGCCAGCAGTTTAACAGGTCCCACAGATACGCAGTATTTT | CASSLTGPTDTQYF
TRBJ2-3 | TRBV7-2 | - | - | TGTGCCAGCAGCTTAGCGATTCGTGGCGGCCACTCGGGGAATACGCAGTATTTT | CASSLAIRGGHSGNTQYF
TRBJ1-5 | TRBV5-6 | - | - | TGTGCCAGCAGCTTGGGGGGGGTTGTGCCCCAGCATTTT | CASSLGGVVPQHF